The T cell receptor (beta chain) described here comes from a study of blood T cells in healthy people across ages. This clonotype appeared a few times. Germline-derived CDR1 and CDR2 are MNHEY and SVGEGT. The junction had 11 bases not matched to a gene; V was cut back by 8 bases and J by 5 bases. This CDR3 spans 14 amino acids. Primed by a sample-barcoded 5' primer and a J-beta primer mix, a second PCR proceeded for roughly 7 to 11 cycles. Each CDR3 protein gets one entry after TCRdb re-called the 5' RACE reads with MiXCR. The profile shows about 1.1 million distinct CDR3 sequences, around two fifths of them singletons.

The sample taken for sequencing was blood. The sequence came from a man aged 18 to 30 in good health. This chain links TRBV6-2 or TRBV6-3 with TRBJ2-7; 8 bases fit TRBD1. For the CDR3, the DNA is TGTGCCAGCCAGAGGCCCTCAGGGGGCCACGAGCAGTACTTC. This gives the protein CASQRPSGGHEQYF.